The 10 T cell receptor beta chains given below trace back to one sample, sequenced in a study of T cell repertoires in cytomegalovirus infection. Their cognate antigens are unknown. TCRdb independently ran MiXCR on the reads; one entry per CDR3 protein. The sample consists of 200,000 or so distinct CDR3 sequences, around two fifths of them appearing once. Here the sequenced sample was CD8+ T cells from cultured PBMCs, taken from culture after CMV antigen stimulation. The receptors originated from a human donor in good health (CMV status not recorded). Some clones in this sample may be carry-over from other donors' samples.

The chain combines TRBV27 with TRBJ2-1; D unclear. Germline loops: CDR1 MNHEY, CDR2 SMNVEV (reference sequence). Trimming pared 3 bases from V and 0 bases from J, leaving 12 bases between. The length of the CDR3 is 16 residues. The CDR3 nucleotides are TGTGCCAGCAGTTTGAGGACCAGGAGCTCCTACAATGAGCAGTTCTTC. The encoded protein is CASSLRTRSSYNEQFF.

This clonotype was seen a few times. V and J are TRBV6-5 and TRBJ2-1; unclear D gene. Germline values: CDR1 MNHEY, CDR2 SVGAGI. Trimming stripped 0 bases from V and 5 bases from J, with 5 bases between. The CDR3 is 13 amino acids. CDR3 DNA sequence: TGTGCCAGCAGTTACTCGGGGAACAATGAGCAGTTCTTC. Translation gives CASSYSGNNEQFF.

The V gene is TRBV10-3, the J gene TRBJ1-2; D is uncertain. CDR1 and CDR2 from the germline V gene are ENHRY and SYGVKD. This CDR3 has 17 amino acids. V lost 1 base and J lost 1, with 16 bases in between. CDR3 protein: CAISEFFRDAVNYGYTF. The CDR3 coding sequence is TGTGCCATCAGTGAGTTTTTCCGGGATGCCGTTAACTATGGCTACACCTTC.

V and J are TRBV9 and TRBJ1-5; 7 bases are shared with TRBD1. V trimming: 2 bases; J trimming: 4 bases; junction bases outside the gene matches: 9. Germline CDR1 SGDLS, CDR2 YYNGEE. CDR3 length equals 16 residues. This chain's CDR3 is CASSVPEGQKNQPQHF. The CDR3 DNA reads TGTGCCAGCAGCGTCCCCGAGGGACAGAAAAATCAGCCCCAGCATTTT.

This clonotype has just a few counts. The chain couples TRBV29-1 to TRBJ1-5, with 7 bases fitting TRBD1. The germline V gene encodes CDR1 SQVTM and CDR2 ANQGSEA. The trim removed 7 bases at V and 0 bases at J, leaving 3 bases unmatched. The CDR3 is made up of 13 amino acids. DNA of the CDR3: TGCAGCGCAGGGACAGCTAGCAATCAGCCCCAGCATTTT. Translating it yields CSAGTASNQPQHF. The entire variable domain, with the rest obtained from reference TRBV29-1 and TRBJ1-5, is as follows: SAVISQKPSRDICQRGTSLTIQCQVDSQVTMMFWYRQQPGQSLTLIATANQGSEATYESGFVIDKFPISRPNLTFSTLTVSNMSPEDSSIYLCSAGTASNQPQHFGDGTRLSIL.

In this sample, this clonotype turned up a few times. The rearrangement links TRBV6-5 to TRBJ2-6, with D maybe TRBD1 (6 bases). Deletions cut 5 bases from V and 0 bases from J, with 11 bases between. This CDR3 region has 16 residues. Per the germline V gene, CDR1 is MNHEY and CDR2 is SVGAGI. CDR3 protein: CASSATGYSGANVLTF. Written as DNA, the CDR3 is TGTGCCAGCAGTGCGACAGGTTACTCTGGGGCCAACGTCCTGACTTTC.

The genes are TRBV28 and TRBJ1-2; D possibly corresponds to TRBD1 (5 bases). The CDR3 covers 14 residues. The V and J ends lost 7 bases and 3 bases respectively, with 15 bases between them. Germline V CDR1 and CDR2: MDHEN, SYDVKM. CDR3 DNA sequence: TGTGCCAGCAAAGAGGCAGGGTTTGACTATGGCTACACCTTC. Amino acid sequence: CASKEAGFDYGYTF.

The CDR3 DNA follows: TGTGCCAGCAGTTCCAGTACTGAGGGACTCTTAAACATTCAGTACTTC. Translating gives CASSSSTEGLLNIQYF. This sequence joins TRBV6-6 and TRBJ2-4; TRBD2 might be the D (6 bases). V lost 4 bases and J lost 6, with 19 bases in between. CDR1 is MNHNY and CDR2 is SVGAGI in the germline V gene (reference sequence). This CDR3 contains 16 residues.

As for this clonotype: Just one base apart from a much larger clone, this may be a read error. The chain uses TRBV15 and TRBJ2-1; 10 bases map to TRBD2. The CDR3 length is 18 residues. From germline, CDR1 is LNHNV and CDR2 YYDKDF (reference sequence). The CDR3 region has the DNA TGTGTCACCAGCAGAACCGCTTGGGAGCGGGAGGGCCTTACTGAGCAGTTCTTC. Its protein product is CVTSRTAWEREGLTEQFF.

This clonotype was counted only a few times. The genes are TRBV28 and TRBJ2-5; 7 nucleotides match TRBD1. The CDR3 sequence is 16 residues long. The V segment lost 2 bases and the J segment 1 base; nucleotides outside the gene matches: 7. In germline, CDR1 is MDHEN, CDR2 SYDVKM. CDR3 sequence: CASSLGLGTAQETQYF. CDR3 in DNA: TGTGCCAGCAGTTTAGGGCTCGGGACAGCCCAAGAGACCCAGTACTTC. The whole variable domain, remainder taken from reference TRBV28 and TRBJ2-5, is DVKVTQSSRYLVKRTGEKVFLECVQDMDHENMFWYRQDPGLGLRLIYFSYDVKMKEKGDIPEGYSVSREKKERFSLILESASTNQTSMYLCASSLGLGTAQETQYFGPGTRLLVL.